This TCR beta chain was profiled in a study of blood T cell repertoires in COVID-19. Study in general: PBMCs, B-cell-depleted T cells, or T cells provided the cDNA or gDNA that made up the material.

Sequencing was performed with immunoSEQ multiplex PCR; in TCRdb, only in-frame clones are kept and a portion is missing. The sample includes tens of thousands of clones, roughly 74% seen only once; the top ten take approximately 6.3%. CDR3 length equals 14 residues. V lost 0 bases and J 6 bases, leaving 9 bases between the germline ends. The germline V gene encodes CDR1 SGHRS and CDR2 YFSETQ. V gene TRBV5-1 combines with J gene TRBJ2-2; a possible D gene is TRBD2 (6 bases). This TCR was sampled from a man aged 70 or older with COVID-19, enrolled during active disease. Source material: peripheral blood. The CDR3 reads CASSLAGGPGELFF. The DNA for the CDR3 is TGCGCCAGCAGCTTGGCCGGGGGTCCCGGGGAGCTGTTTTTT.